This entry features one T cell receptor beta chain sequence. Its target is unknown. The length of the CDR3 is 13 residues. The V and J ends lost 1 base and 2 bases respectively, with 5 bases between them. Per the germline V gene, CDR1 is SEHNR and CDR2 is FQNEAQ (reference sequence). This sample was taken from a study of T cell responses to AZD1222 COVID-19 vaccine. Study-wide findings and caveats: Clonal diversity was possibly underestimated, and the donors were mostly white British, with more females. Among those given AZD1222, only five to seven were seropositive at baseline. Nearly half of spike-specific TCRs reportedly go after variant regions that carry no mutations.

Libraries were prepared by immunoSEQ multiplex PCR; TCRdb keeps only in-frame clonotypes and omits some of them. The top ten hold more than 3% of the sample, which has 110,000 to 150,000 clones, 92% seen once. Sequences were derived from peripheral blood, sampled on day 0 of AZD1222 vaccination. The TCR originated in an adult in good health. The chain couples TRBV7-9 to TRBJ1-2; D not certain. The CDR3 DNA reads TGTGCCAGCAGCTTAGAGGTAAACTATGGCTACACCTTC. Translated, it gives CASSLEVNYGYTF. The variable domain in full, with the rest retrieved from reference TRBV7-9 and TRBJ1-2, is DTGVSQNPRHKITKRGQNVTFRCDPISEHNRLYWYRQTLGQGPEFLTYFQNEAQLEKSRLLSDRFSAERPKGSFSTLEIQRTEQGDSAMYLCASSLEVNYGYTFGSGTRLTVV.